These 32 T cell receptor beta chains share one sample of origin, sequenced in a study of blood T cell repertoires in COVID-19. Assay: immunoSEQ multiplex PCR; the TCRdb copy retains only in-frame clones and omits some. Here the sample spans some 260,000 clones, 80% to 95% being singletons. Sequenced: PBMCs or T cells enriched from blood (not recorded which). These receptors originate from a woman under 30 who had recovered from COVID-19.

Remarks on this clone: The limits of the CDR3 on the DNA are not certain, so only TCRdb's listed CDR3 is given. The chain carries TRBV2 and TRBJ2-2; no DNA check was done on the table's D call, TRBD2. CDR1 SNHLY and CDR2 FYNNEI come from the germline V gene. The CDR3 is made up of 15 amino acids, end residues included. CDR3 amino acids: CASILGLAATGELFF.

J is TRBJ2-7 and V is TRBV14; possible D gene TRBD1, 6 bases. Trimming left V 5 bases short and J 1 base short, with 18 bases between. The CDR3 loop spans 16 amino acids. Germline CDR1 is SGHDN and CDR2 is FVKESK. The CDR3 nucleotides are TGTGCCAGCAGCTTCGGACAGCCTCTTGGGTCCTACGAGCAGTACTTC. Translation: CASSFGQPLGSYEQYF.

This clone appeared once. The chain is built from TRBV11-3 and TRBJ1-5; 10 nucleotides agree with TRBD1. Germline-derived CDR1 and CDR2 are SGHNT and YENEEA. CDR3 length: 18 amino acids. Germline trimming cut 2 bases from V and 7 bases from J; bases unmatched to any gene: 14. CDR3 coding DNA: TGTGCCAGCAGCTTAATGCCGGGACAGGGGTTGGGGTGGCAGCCCCAGCATTTT. This translates into CASSLMPGQGLGWQPQHF.

This rearrangement joins TRBV6-5 to TRBJ2-3; D perhaps matches TRBD1 (5 bases). Between the trimmed V and J ends, which lost 6 bases and 4 bases, there was a span of 14 bases. The length of the CDR3 is 14 residues. CDR1 is MNHEY, CDR2 SVGAGI, per germline. The CDR3 sequence is CASSLQGAPDTQYF. The CDR3 DNA follows: TGTGCCAGCAGCCTCCAGGGTGCGCCAGATACGCAGTATTTT.

This clone was picked up one time. The gene calls are TRBV4-2 and TRBJ1-5, with 7 bases aligning to TRBD1. Trimming at V came to 4 bases and at J to 6 bases, leaving 9 bases not matched to a gene. This CDR3 has 15 residues. Germline loops: CDR1 LGHNA, CDR2 YNFKEQ. CDR3: CASSLEGGAVQPQHF. The CDR3 DNA reads TGTGCCAGCAGCCTCGAAGGGGGCGCCGTTCAGCCCCAGCATTTT.

A single count supports this clone. V gene TRBV11-3 combines with J gene TRBJ1-6; 9 bases line up with TRBD1. CDR3 length: 14 amino acids. The junction had 5 bases not matched to a gene; V was cut back by 5 bases and J by 9 bases. Germline CDR1 and CDR2: SGHNT and YENEEA. CDR3 protein: CASSRDRVFSPLHF. As DNA, the CDR3 is TGTGCCAGCAGCCGGGACAGGGTATTTTCACCCCTCCACTTT.

This chain uses TRBV7-2 with TRBJ2-5, with a tentative D call TRBD2 (5 bases). V gave up 1 base and J gave up 4 bases, with 16 bases separating them. Per the germline V gene, CDR1 is SGHTA and CDR2 is FQGNSA. The CDR3 is made up of 16 amino acids. The CDR3 DNA is TGTGCCAGCAGCTTAGTCCGGGCTAGCCGGGGAGAGACCCAGTACTTC. Translation gives CASSLVRASRGETQYF.

The chain is built from TRBV27 and TRBJ1-1, with 8 bases lining up with TRBD1. There are 13 residues in the CDR3. V gave up 3 bases and J gave up 8 bases; unmatched junction bases: 5. Germline CDR1 and CDR2: MNHEY and SMNVEV (reference sequence). The CDR3 DNA follows: TGTGCCAGCAGTTTTCGGGACAGGAGCGAAGCTTTCTTT. Amino acids: CASSFRDRSEAFF.

This clone was counted once. V gene TRBV6-6 combines with J gene TRBJ2-7; 8 bases fit TRBD1. Germline values: CDR1 MNHNY, CDR2 SVGAGI (reference sequence). Trimming cost V 5 bases and J 0 bases; bases outside gene matches: 12. The CDR3 totals 17 residues. The CDR3: CASSRKGRGPSSYEQYF. CDR3 DNA sequence: TGTGCCAGCAGTCGGAAGGGCAGGGGGCCGAGCTCCTACGAGCAGTACTTC.

The chain is built from TRBV6-5 and TRBJ1-4; 7 nucleotides align to TRBD1. J gave up 0 bases and V 4 bases, and 5 bases lay outside the gene matches. Germline CDR1 is MNHEY and CDR2 is SVGAGI. The CDR3 is 16 residues long. For the CDR3, the DNA is TGTGCCAGCAGTTGGACAGGAACCACAACTAATGAAAAACTGTTTTTT. Protein product: CASSWTGTTTNEKLFF.

The chain is built from TRBV6-6 and TRBJ1-2; D may be TRBD1 (6 bases). Germline CDR1 and CDR2: MNHNY and SVGAGI (reference sequence). Trimming pared 6 bases from V and 7 bases from J, leaving 9 bases between. CDR3 size: 11 residues. The CDR3 loop reads CASSQGSGYTF. The CDR3, as DNA: TGTGCCAGCAGCCAGGGGTCTGGCTACACCTTC.

This clone is a singleton in its sample. The chain links TRBV19 to TRBJ2-7; D is undetermined. CDR1 and CDR2 from the germline V gene are LNHDA and SQIVND (reference sequence). The V end lost 3 bases, the J end lost 0 bases, and 9 bases lay between the germline ends. The CDR3 is 14 residues long. The CDR3 spells CASSIGGYSYEQYF. Written as DNA, the CDR3 is TGTGCCAGTAGTATTGGCGGATACTCCTACGAGCAGTACTTC.

This chain connects TRBV5-6 to TRBJ2-3, with 8 bases aligning to TRBD2. Germline V CDR1 and CDR2: SGHDT, YYEEEE. V shed 4 bases, J shed 2 bases, and the junction held 6 bases outside the gene matches. The length of the CDR3 is 15 residues. This chain's CDR3 is CASSPTSGLTDTQYF. The DNA of the CDR3 is TGTGCCAGCAGCCCCACTAGCGGCCTCACAGATACGCAGTATTTT.

The chain recombines TRBV12-5 with TRBJ1-5; D is perhaps TRBD1 (5 bases). CDR3 length equals 13 residues. Germline values: CDR1 LGHNT, CDR2 FRNRAP. The V gene lost 5 bases and the J gene lost 5 bases, with 10 bases spanning the gap. The CDR3 DNA follows: TGTGCTAGTGGTCCAGACAGTGATCAGCCCCAGCATTTT. Encoded protein: CASGPDSDQPQHF.

The chain links TRBV9 to TRBJ1-2; D not resolved. The CDR3 runs to 15 residues. The germline V and J ends were trimmed by 3 bases and 2 bases, with 14 bases remaining between them. Germline loops: CDR1 SGDLS, CDR2 YYNGEE. Written as DNA, the CDR3 is TGTGCCAGCAGCGAGAGCGGGTGGGTCAACTATGGCTACACCTTC. Translated: CASSESGWVNYGYTF.

This clone is a singleton in its sample. The gene calls are TRBV7-9 and TRBJ2-5; D unresolved. The CDR3 extends over 13 amino acids. The ends were cut back, 3 bases at V and 3 bases at J, with 8 bases in the middle. Looked up from germline, CDR1 is SEHNR and CDR2 is FQNEAQ (reference sequence). Written as DNA, the CDR3 is TGTGCCAGCAGCTTTATCCCCGAAGAGACCCAGTACTTC. Its protein is CASSFIPEETQYF.

This sequence joins TRBV5-1 and TRBJ2-5, with no clear D. Trimming cost V 3 bases and J 5 bases, with 17 bases left between them. The CDR3 is 15 residues long. Germline CDR1 and CDR2: SGHRS and YFSETQ. The CDR3 is CASSSPPTSKETQYF. The CDR3 DNA follows: TGCGCCAGCAGCTCGCCCCCGACATCTAAGGAGACCCAGTACTTC.

V and J are TRBV7-2 and TRBJ1-5; TRBD1 is a possible D gene (5 bases). CDR3 size: 16 residues. The V gene lost 2 bases and the J gene lost 3 bases, with 14 bases spanning the gap. CDR1 and CDR2 (germline): SGHTA, FQGNSA. CDR3: CASSLNGGGNNQPQHF. The CDR3 DNA is TGTGCCAGCAGCTTAAATGGGGGAGGGAACAATCAGCCCCAGCATTTT.

This sequence joins TRBV20-1 and TRBJ2-7; no definite D call. The V gene lost 3 bases and the J gene lost 4 bases, with 19 bases spanning the gap. CDR3 length: 15 amino acids. Germline V gene sequence: CDR1 DFQATT, CDR2 SNEGSKA (reference sequence). CDR3 sequence (DNA): TGCAGTGCTAGTATGGCTGGGCAAGCCCTTTACGAGCAGTACTTC. Translating gives CSASMAGQALYEQYF.

This clone came up a few times. V is TRBV7-8 and J is TRBJ1-1, with 7 bases fitting TRBD1. The CDR3 contains 14 residues. Germline V gene sequence: CDR1 SGHVS, CDR2 FQNEAQ. V lost 5 bases, J lost 0 bases, and 3 bases stayed unmatched. CDR3 nucleotides: TGTGCCAGCAGCCCGGGACAGCTGAACACTGAAGCTTTCTTT. This codes for CASSPGQLNTEAFF.

The V call is TRBV19, the J call TRBJ2-3, with 7 bases fitting TRBD2. The CDR3 has 18 residues. V was pared by 3 bases and J by 0 bases, with 12 bases of the junction left unmatched. Germline lookup yields CDR1 LNHDA and CDR2 SQIVND (reference sequence). CDR3 protein: CASSINVGSSGSTDTQYF. The CDR3 DNA sequence: TGTGCCAGTAGTATTAATGTGGGCAGTAGCGGGAGCACAGATACGCAGTATTTT.

The chain has TRBV7-6 and TRBJ1-1; the D gene is possibly TRBD1 (6 bases). The germline CDR1 and CDR2 sequences are SGHVS and FNYEAQ. This CDR3 has 16 residues. V was shortened by 0 bases and J by 1 base, with 12 bases between the two germline ends. CDR3 in amino acids: CASSLAHLGQNTEAFF. The CDR3 DNA is TGTGCCAGCAGCTTAGCCCATCTGGGACAGAACACTGAAGCTTTCTTT. Based on the CDR3 plus reference TRBV7-6 and TRBJ1-1, the full variable domain is GAGVSQSPRYKVTKRGQDVALRCDPISGHVSLYWYRQALGQGPEFLTYFNYEAQQDKSGLPNDRFSAERPEGSISTLTIQRTEQRDSAMYRCASSLAHLGQNTEAFFGQGTRLTVV.

The chain joins TRBV15 to TRBJ2-3, with 14 bases lining up with TRBD2. The CDR3 loop spans 16 amino acids. Germline loops: CDR1 LNHNV, CDR2 YYDKDF (reference sequence). V lost 7 bases and J lost 5; bases outside the gene matches: 8. The CDR3 DNA is TGTGCCACCACCGAAGGGACTAGCGGGAGAGGAGATACGCAGTATTTT. This gives the protein CATTEGTSGRGDTQYF.

This clone was observed once. The gene calls are TRBV4-1 and TRBJ1-4; 8 bases agree with TRBD1. The CDR3 runs to 14 residues. Germline V gene data show CDR1 as MGHRA and CDR2 as YSYEKL. The V and J ends lost 1 base and 7 bases, in that order; junction bases with no gene match: 2. CDR3 coding DNA: TGCGCCAGCAGCCAAGCAGGGGGCGGTGAAAAACTGTTTTTT. As protein: CASSQAGGGEKLFF.

The chain has TRBV11-2 and TRBJ1-6, with TRBD1 identical over 8 bases. The CDR3 has 14 residues. Germline CDR1 reads SGHAT; CDR2 reads FQNNGV. Losses at the gene ends were 3 bases for V and 9 bases for J; bases not matched to a gene: 4. This chain's CDR3 is CASSFGQGGSPLHF. CDR3 nucleotides: TGTGCCAGCAGCTTTGGACAGGGAGGTTCACCCCTCCACTTT. Filled out from reference TRBV11-2 and TRBJ1-6, the complete variable domain reads EAGVAQSPRYKIIEKRQSVAFWCNPISGHATLYWYQQILGQGPKLLIQFQNNGVVDDSQLPKDRFSAERLKGVDSTLKIQPAKLEDSAVYLCASSFGQGGSPLHFGNGTRLTVT.

The chain employs TRBV9 and TRBJ2-5; D may be TRBD2 (5 bases). V was pared by 1 base and J by 1 base, with 5 bases between. There are 13 residues in the CDR3. The germline V gene encodes CDR1 SGDLS and CDR2 YYNGEE. This CDR3 reads CASSVSGQETQYF. In nucleotides, the CDR3 is TGTGCCAGCAGCGTAAGCGGCCAAGAGACCCAGTACTTC.

The rearrangement uses TRBV7-9 and TRBJ1-2, with unresolved D. V lost 5 bases to trimming and J lost 8 bases, with 18 bases between them. Germline values: CDR1 SEHNR, CDR2 FQNEAQ (reference sequence). The CDR3 totals 14 residues. CDR3 DNA sequence: TGTGCCAGCAGCAAGGTCGAGGGTTTAAGGGGCTACACCTTC. Translation: CASSKVEGLRGYTF.

V is TRBV10-3 and J is TRBJ2-2; 7 nucleotides align to TRBD2. The length of the CDR3 is 15 residues. V shed 5 bases and J 6 bases; nucleotides not matched to a gene: 9. The V gene's germline CDR1 is ENHRY and CDR2 SYGVKD. In DNA, the CDR3 is TGTGCCATCAGTCCTAGCGGTAGGAGGGCCGGGGAGCTGTTTTTT. This sequence encodes CAISPSGRRAGELFF.

There are a few counts of this clone. The chain's CDR3 is CASNARGSGGYTF. CDR3 in DNA: TGTGCCAGCAACGCTAGGGGGTCCGGCGGCTACACCTTC. The J gene is TRBJ1-2, the V gene TRBV3-1 (or the pseudogene TRBV3-2); perhaps TRBD1 as D (6 bases). This CDR3 has 13 amino acids. Trimming removed 7 bases at V and 8 bases at J, with 17 bases between. Germline values: CDR1 LGHDT, CDR2 YNNKEL (reference sequence).

The chain has TRBV2 and TRBJ2-7, with D possibly being TRBD1 (5 bases). Germline V gives CDR1 SNHLY, CDR2 FYNNEI. There are 13 residues in the CDR3. The V gene lost 8 bases and the J gene lost 5 bases, with 16 bases spanning the gap. The CDR3: CASEETVQDEQYF. The CDR3 DNA reads TGTGCCAGCGAAGAGACCGTACAGGACGAGCAGTACTTC.

The chain couples TRBV7-9 to TRBJ2-1, with a possible D match to TRBD2 (5 bases). The CDR3 runs to 13 residues. Germline V CDR1 and CDR2: SEHNR, FQNEAQ (reference sequence). Trimming stripped 8 bases from V and 0 bases from J, with 8 bases between. CDR3 DNA: TGTGCCAGCGCAACTAGCTCCTACAATGAGCAGTTCTTC. Translating gives CASATSSYNEQFF.

V and J are TRBV28 and TRBJ1-5; a possible D gene is TRBD1 (5 bases). The germline V gene encodes CDR1 MDHEN and CDR2 SYDVKM. The ends were cut back, 11 bases at V and 0 bases at J, with 14 bases in the middle. The CDR3 runs to 14 residues. In nucleotides, the CDR3 is TGTGCCTCGTCAGGGTCGTATAGCAATCAGCCCCAGCATTTT. Its translation: CASSGSYSNQPQHF.